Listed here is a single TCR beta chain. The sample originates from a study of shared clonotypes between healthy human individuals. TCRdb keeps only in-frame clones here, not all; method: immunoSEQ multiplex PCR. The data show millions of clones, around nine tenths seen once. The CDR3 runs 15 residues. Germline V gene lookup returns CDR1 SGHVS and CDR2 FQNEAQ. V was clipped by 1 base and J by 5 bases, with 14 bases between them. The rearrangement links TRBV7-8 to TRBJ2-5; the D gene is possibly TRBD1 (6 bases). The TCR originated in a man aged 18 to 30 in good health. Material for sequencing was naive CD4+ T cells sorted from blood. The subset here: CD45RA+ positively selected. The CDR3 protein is CASSLGQDSWETQYF. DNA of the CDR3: TGTGCCAGCAGCTTAGGGCAGGACAGCTGGGAGACCCAGTACTTC.